The rows below give T cell receptor beta chains drawn from one sample of a study of control samples from healthy donors and cancer patients. Generated by immunoSEQ multiplex PCR, the TCRdb table keeps only in-frame clones and is missing some. Among tens of thousands of clones, 90% were seen once, and the ten largest hold around 5.9%. What was sequenced was PBMCs. The receptor set was obtained from a man between 60 and 75 years old with colorectal cancer. The CDR3 runs from the conserved cysteine through the conserved F or W. Fields, in order: V gene, CDR3 length, J gene, D gene, clone size, CDR3 protein, CDR3 DNA. The D gene is left open where the match is weak. Rows may omit the clone size; those that give it use once, few, many or a size class.

V: TRBV4-2
length: 13
J: TRBJ1-2
D: -
size: -
CDR3: CASSQGQNYGYTF
DNA: TGTGCCAGCAGCCAAGGACAAAACTATGGCTACACCTTC

V: TRBV12-5
length: 14
J: TRBJ2-7
D: TRBD1
size: -
CDR3: CASGFHDRAYEQYF
DNA: TGTGCTAGTGGTTTTCATGACAGGGCCTACGAGCAGTACTTC

V: TRBV19
length: 15
J: TRBJ1-5
D: -
size: -
CDR3: CASSMNSGSNQPQHF
DNA: TGTGCCAGTAGTATGAACAGTGGGAGCAATCAGCCCCAGCATTTT

V: TRBV9
length: 16
J: TRBJ2-6
D: -
size: -
CDR3: CASSGPGSSGANVLTF
DNA: TGTGCCAGCAGCGGGCCAGGGAGTTCTGGGGCCAACGTCCTGACTTTC

V: TRBV7-2
length: 15
J: TRBJ1-1
D: TRBD1
size: -
CDR3: CASSPGTGSNTEAFF
DNA: TGTGCCAGCAGCCCCGGGACAGGGAGTAACACTGAAGCTTTCTTT

V: TRBV7-7
length: 13
J: TRBJ2-3
D: -
size: -
CDR3: CASSLGGSDTQYF
DNA: TGTGCCAGCAGCTTAGGAGGCTCAGATACGCAGTATTTT

V: TRBV11-3
length: 16
J: TRBJ2-7
D: -
size: -
CDR3: CASSLDLSGNDYEQYF
DNA: TGTGCCAGCAGCTTAGATCTAAGTGGCAACGACTACGAGCAGTACTTC

V: TRBV6-1
length: 16
J: TRBJ2-7
D: -
size: -
CDR3: CASSEAGQRGAYEQYF
DNA: TGTGCCAGCAGTGAAGCTGGGCAAAGAGGGGCCTACGAGCAGTACTTC

V: TRBV7-2
length: 13
J: TRBJ1-1
D: -
size: once
CDR3: CASSLLGLTEAFF
DNA: TGTGCCAGCAGCTTACTGGGACTCACTGAAGCTTTCTTT

V: TRBV4-2
length: 17
J: TRBJ2-2
D: -
size: -
CDR3: CASSQGTARGVTGELFF
DNA: TGTGCCAGCAGCCAAGGTACCGCCAGGGGGGTGACCGGGGAGCTGTTTTTT

V: TRBV19
length: 13
J: TRBJ1-4
D: -
size: -
CDR3: CASSLVGSAGLFF
DNA: TGTGCCAGTAGTCTCGTTGGGTCGGCGGGACTGTTTTTT

V: TRBV6-1
length: 15
J: TRBJ2-3
D: -
size: -
CDR3: CASSEDRASTDTQYF
DNA: TGTGCCAGCAGTGAAGACAGGGCGAGCACAGATACGCAGTATTTT

V: TRBV11-1
length: 14
J: TRBJ1-6
D: -
size: -
CDR3: CASSLQGRRSPLHF
DNA: TGTGCCAGCAGCTTGCAGGGGAGGCGCTCACCCCTCCACTTT

V: TRBV12-3/TRBV12-4
length: 13
J: TRBJ1-2
D: -
size: -
CDR3: CASSPGRSYGYTF
DNA: TGTGCCAGCAGCCCGGGACGGTCCTATGGCTACACCTTC

V: TRBV7-2
length: 15
J: TRBJ2-1
D: TRBD2
size: -
CDR3: CASSYNGGAFYEQFF
DNA: TGTGCCAGCAGCTATAACGGGGGGGCCTTCTATGAGCAGTTCTTC

V: TRBV21-1
length: 15
J: TRBJ1-1
D: -
size: few
CDR3: CASKIGGEEYTEAFF
DNA: TGTGCCAGCAAAATAGGGGGCGAGGAGTACACTGAAGCTTTCTTT

V: TRBV12-5
length: 14
J: TRBJ2-7
D: -
size: -
CDR3: CASGLETGLYEQYF
DNA: TGTGCTAGTGGTTTGGAAACAGGGCTTTACGAGCAGTACTTC

V: TRBV4-1
length: 14
J: TRBJ2-7
D: -
size: -
CDR3: CASSPGPLSYEQYF
DNA: TGCGCCAGCAGCCCAGGCCCGCTCTCCTACGAGCAGTACTTC

V: TRBV5-6
length: 13
J: TRBJ1-2
D: -
size: -
CDR3: CASSHLQGGGYTF
DNA: TGTGCCAGCAGCCACTTACAGGGAGGGGGCTACACCTTC

V: TRBV6-5
length: 15
J: TRBJ1-1
D: -
size: -
CDR3: CASSYAAAAGTEAFF
DNA: TGTGCCAGCAGTTACGCGGCAGCCGCCGGCACTGAAGCTTTCTTT

V: TRBV2
length: 14
J: TRBJ2-1
D: TRBD2
size: once
CDR3: CASNLAGVGNEQFF
DNA: TGTGCCAGCAACCTAGCGGGGGTGGGCAATGAGCAGTTCTTC

V: TRBV9
length: 21
J: TRBJ1-2
D: -
size: few
CDR3: CASSVDVLPGGGRNHNYGYTF
DNA: TGTGCCAGCAGCGTAGACGTCCTTCCTGGGGGGGGCCGTAATCATAACTATGGCTACACCTTC

V: TRBV19
length: 12
J: TRBJ1-5
D: -
size: -
CDR3: CASSSYNQPQHF
DNA: TGTGCCAGTAGTTCATACAATCAGCCCCAGCATTTT

V: TRBV5-1
length: 15
J: TRBJ2-3
D: -
size: -
CDR3: CASSLTVGSPDTQYF
DNA: TGCGCCAGCAGCTTAACAGTGGGTTCACCAGATACGCAGTATTTT

V: TRBV6-5
length: 13
J: TRBJ2-7
D: TRBD1
size: -
CDR3: CASRDRERYEQYF
DNA: TGTGCCAGCAGGGACAGGGAGAGATACGAGCAGTACTTC

V: TRBV6-5
length: 13
J: TRBJ2-5
D: -
size: few
CDR3: CASSSHGQETQYF
DNA: TGTGCCAGCAGTTCTCACGGGCAAGAGACCCAGTACTTC

V: TRBV11-3
length: 13
J: TRBJ2-1
D: -
size: few
CDR3: CASSLDLGPSQFF
DNA: TGTGCCAGCAGCTTAGATTTGGGGCCCTCCCAGTTCTTC

V: TRBV5-1
length: 13
J: TRBJ2-7
D: TRBD1
size: -
CDR3: CASSNDRAVEQYF
DNA: TGCGCCAGCAGCAACGACAGGGCGGTCGAGCAGTACTTC

V: TRBV7-3
length: 14
J: TRBJ2-2
D: -
size: -
CDR3: CASSPPRPPGELFF
DNA: TGTGCCAGCAGCCCCCCCCGTCCCCCCGGGGAGCTGTTTTTT

V: TRBV9
length: 13
J: TRBJ2-2
D: -
size: -
CDR3: CASSARVPGELFF
DNA: TGTGCCAGCAGCGCAAGGGTCCCCGGGGAGCTGTTTTTT

V: TRBV14
length: 15
J: TRBJ1-6
D: -
size: -
CDR3: CASSPGLSYNSPLHF
DNA: TGTGCCAGCAGCCCAGGGTTGTCCTATAATTCACCCCTCCACTTT

V: TRBV3-1/TRBV3-2
length: 13
J: TRBJ1-1
D: TRBD1
size: -
CDR3: CASSPRGVSGAFF
DNA: TGTGCCAGCAGCCCCAGGGGGGTTAGTGGAGCTTTCTTT

V: TRBV10-1
length: 13
J: TRBJ2-1
D: -
size: -
CDR3: CASSAPGHHEQFF
DNA: TGCGCCAGCAGTGCCCCGGGACATCATGAGCAGTTCTTC

V: TRBV6-6
length: 13
J: TRBJ1-3
D: -
size: -
CDR3: CASSISTGNTIYF
DNA: TGTGCCAGCAGCATATCAACTGGAAACACCATATATTTT

V: TRBV6-5
length: 14
J: TRBJ2-7
D: -
size: -
CDR3: CASRVGLSGYEQYF
DNA: TGTGCCAGCAGGGTAGGTCTCTCGGGCTACGAGCAGTACTTC

V: TRBV5-1
length: 13
J: TRBJ1-4
D: TRBD1
size: once
CDR3: CASSQGQGEKLFF
DNA: TGCGCCAGCAGCCAAGGACAGGGAGAAAAACTGTTTTTT

V: TRBV19
length: 15
J: TRBJ2-5
D: -
size: -
CDR3: CASRPGFGGMETQYF
DNA: TGTGCCAGTAGGCCAGGTTTCGGGGGTATGGAGACCCAGTACTTC

V: TRBV2
length: 13
J: TRBJ2-1
D: -
size: few
CDR3: CASRRPAGNEQFF
DNA: TGTGCCAGCAGAAGGCCAGCGGGCAATGAGCAGTTCTTC

V: TRBV30
length: 13
J: TRBJ1-1
D: -
size: -
CDR3: CAWSAYIKSLAFF
DNA: TGTGCCTGGAGTGCCTACATTAAGTCGCTAGCTTTCTTT

V: TRBV6-5
length: 15
J: TRBJ2-3
D: -
size: -
CDR3: CASNRGWGNTDTQYF
DNA: TGTGCCAGCAATAGGGGGTGGGGAAACACAGATACGCAGTATTTT

V: TRBV15
length: 14
J: TRBJ2-3
D: TRBD1
size: -
CDR3: CATSGPGGSDTQYF
DNA: TGTGCCACCAGCGGCCCAGGGGGTTCAGATACGCAGTATTTT

V: TRBV2
length: 14
J: TRBJ1-5
D: -
size: -
CDR3: CASRSGSWGQPQHF
DNA: TGTGCCAGCAGGAGCGGTTCCTGGGGGCAGCCCCAGCATTTT

V: TRBV27
length: 15
J: TRBJ1-6
D: TRBD1
size: -
CDR3: CASRNDRAYNSPLHF
DNA: TGTGCCAGCAGAAACGACAGGGCTTATAATTCACCCCTCCACTTT

V: TRBV6-2/TRBV6-3
length: 12
J: TRBJ1-2
D: TRBD1
size: -
CDR3: CASSPGQGGYTF
DNA: TGTGCCAGCAGCCCCGGACAGGGAGGCTACACCTTC

V: TRBV30
length: 12
J: TRBJ1-2
D: TRBD1
size: few
CDR3: CAWATGVAGYTF
DNA: TGTGCCTGGGCGACAGGGGTAGCTGGCTACACCTTC

V: TRBV3-1/TRBV3-2
length: 13
J: TRBJ2-5
D: -
size: -
CDR3: CASSRRGEETQYF
DNA: TGTGCCAGCAGCCGCAGGGGTGAGGAGACCCAGTACTTC

V: TRBV10-1
length: 13
J: TRBJ2-3
D: -
size: -
CDR3: CASADRARDTQYF
DNA: TGCGCCAGCGCCGACCGTGCACGAGATACGCAGTATTTT

V: TRBV5-5
length: 15
J: TRBJ2-1
D: TRBD1
size: -
CDR3: CASSPGQGAFNEQFF
DNA: TGTGCCAGCAGCCCCGGACAGGGGGCTTTCAATGAGCAGTTCTTC

V: TRBV19
length: 15
J: TRBJ2-7
D: TRBD2
size: -
CDR3: CASSIRTLAGYEQYF
DNA: TGTGCCAGTAGTATAAGGACCCTAGCGGGGTACGAGCAGTACTTC

V: TRBV7-2
length: 14
J: TRBJ1-6
D: -
size: -
CDR3: CASRAGINNSPLHF
DNA: TGTGCCAGCAGAGCAGGGATAAACAATTCACCCCTCCACTTT

V: TRBV7-2
length: 16
J: TRBJ2-5
D: TRBD1
size: -
CDR3: CASSLVGQVPGETQYF
DNA: TGTGCCAGCAGCTTAGTGGGACAGGTCCCCGGGGAGACCCAGTACTTC

V: TRBV28
length: 16
J: TRBJ2-7
D: TRBD2
size: -
CDR3: CASSLGLAGGSYEQYF
DNA: TGTGCCAGCAGCTTAGGACTAGCGGGGGGAAGCTACGAGCAGTACTTC

V: TRBV5-1
length: 12
J: TRBJ1-5
D: -
size: -
CDR3: CASRVDSGPQHF
DNA: TGCGCCAGCAGGGTAGACAGTGGGCCCCAGCATTTT

V: TRBV28
length: 14
J: TRBJ2-7
D: -
size: -
CDR3: CASRRKPGGYEQYF
DNA: TGTGCCAGCAGGCGCAAGCCAGGGGGGTACGAGCAGTACTTC

V: TRBV5-1
length: 15
J: TRBJ2-1
D: TRBD1
size: -
CDR3: CASSSQGDPYNEQFF
DNA: TGCGCCAGCAGCTCCCAGGGGGACCCCTACAATGAGCAGTTCTTC

V: TRBV6-1
length: 13
J: TRBJ1-1
D: -
size: -
CDR3: CASSEVGPGRAFF
DNA: TGTGCCAGCAGCGAAGTCGGACCCGGTCGGGCTTTCTTT

V: TRBV5-1
length: 15
J: TRBJ2-7
D: TRBD1
size: -
CDR3: CASRSIDRGIYEQYF
DNA: TGCGCCAGCAGAAGTATTGACAGGGGGATTTACGAGCAGTACTTC

V: TRBV2
length: 12
J: TRBJ1-5
D: -
size: few
CDR3: CASSVYVQPQHF
DNA: TGTGCCAGCAGTGTTTATGTCCAGCCCCAGCATTTT